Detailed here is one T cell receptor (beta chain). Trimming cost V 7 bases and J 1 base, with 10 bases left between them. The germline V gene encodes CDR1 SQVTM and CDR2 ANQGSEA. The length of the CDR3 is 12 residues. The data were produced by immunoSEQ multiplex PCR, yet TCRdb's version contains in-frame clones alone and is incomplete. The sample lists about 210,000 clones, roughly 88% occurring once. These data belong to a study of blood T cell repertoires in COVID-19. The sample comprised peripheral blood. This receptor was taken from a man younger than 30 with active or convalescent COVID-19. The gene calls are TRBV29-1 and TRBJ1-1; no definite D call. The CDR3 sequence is CSAGYGNTEAFF. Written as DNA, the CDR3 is TGCAGCGCCGGCTACGGGAACACTGAAGCTTTCTTT.